Below are 12 T cell receptor beta chains sequenced from a single sample in a study of beta chain features in type 1 diabetes listed by TCRdb under 2018. Overall study outcomes, separate from this receptor: A moderate but significant shortening of TCRB CDR3 length was observed in type 1 diabetes patients in all four CD4+ subsets.

The library relied on the immunoSEQ multiplex PCR assay. The entire isolated RNA was reverse transcribed using the High Capacity cDNA Reverse Transcription Kit, and thus expressed TCRB transcripts were sequenced. In TCRdb, the immuneACCESS table is reduced to in-frame sequences with V and J assigned. These tables do not hold every clone; where another copy was compared, an unresolved V gene accounts for under half, and the others remain unexplained. In this sample the table shows fewer than 300,000 clones, about a fifth of which occur a single time. Together, the top ten hold about 0.027% of the sample. No cognate antigen is known for these TCRs. The sample consisted of naive CD4+ T cells from blood. The cell subset or site label for this specimen denotes: true naive CD4+ T cells. The receptors shown here come from a woman aged 40 to 55 with type 1 diabetes.

CDR3 sequence (DNA): TGTGCCAGCAGCGGACAAATCCGGGGGGGCGAGCAGTACTTC. Residues: CASSGQIRGGEQYF. The chain carries TRBV7-9 and TRBJ2-7; the match to TRBD2 covers 8 bases. V lost 5 bases, J lost 6 bases, and 9 bases stayed unmatched. Germline V CDR1 and CDR2: SEHNR, FQNEAQ (reference sequence). CDR3 length: 14 residues.

The CDR3 region is CASSLEDRGYTF. The CDR3 DNA follows: TGTGCCAGCAGTTTGGAGGATAGGGGCTACACCTTC. The V and J genes are TRBV28 and TRBJ1-2; D remains unclear. This CDR3 is 12 amino acids long. V gave up 3 bases and J gave up 8 bases, with 10 bases separating them. Germline V gene data show CDR1 as MDHEN and CDR2 as SYDVKM.

CDR3 sequence (DNA): TGTGCCAGCTCGGTGACAGGTGACCCAAATCAGCCCCAGCATTTT. This translates into CASSVTGDPNQPQHF. The J gene is TRBJ1-5, the V gene TRBV18, with D possibly being TRBD1 (6 bases). This CDR3 spans 15 amino acids. Germline assignment: CDR1 KGHSH and CDR2 LQKENI. V was pared by 6 bases and J by 4 bases, with 16 bases between.

The chain employs TRBV2 and TRBJ2-2; D is possibly TRBD2 (6 bases). Germline V gene lookup returns CDR1 SNHLY and CDR2 FYNNEI. Trimming shortened V by 4 bases and J by 6 bases, and 12 bases separated the two germline ends. This CDR3 contains 14 residues. Here the CDR3 DNA reads TGTGCCAGCAGTGTGACGGGGGAGTCCGGGGAGCTGTTTTTT. This codes for CASSVTGESGELFF. Looking up the rest from reference TRBV2 and TRBJ2-2 gives the full variable domain: EPEVTQTPSHQVTQMGQEVILRCVPISNHLYFYWYRQILGQKVEFLVSFYNNEISEKSEIFDDQFSVERPDGSNFTLKIRSTKLEDSAMYFCASSVTGESGELFFGEGSRLTVL.

This clone was detected only a few times. The gene calls are TRBV6-5 and TRBJ2-3; no definite D call. Germline lookup yields CDR1 MNHEY and CDR2 SVGAGI. Trimming removed 0 bases at V and 11 bases at J, with 18 bases between. The CDR3 runs to 15 residues. CDR3 loop: CASSYSTRPQVEQYF. The CDR3 DNA is TGTGCCAGCAGTTACTCGACGAGACCCCAGGTTGAGCAGTATTTT.

The J gene is TRBJ2-5, the V gene TRBV7-9, with D possibly being TRBD1 (6 bases). With 5 bases removed from V and 4 bases from J, the gap between germline ends came to 14 bases. This CDR3 comprises 14 residues. CDR1 is SEHNR and CDR2 is FQNEAQ in the germline V gene (reference sequence). This CDR3 is CASSLRGTGETQYF. CDR3 bases: TGTGCCAGCAGCCTCAGGGGAACCGGAGAGACCCAGTACTTC.

This rearrangement joins TRBV7-9 to TRBJ2-5; 13 nucleotides match TRBD2. CDR3 length equals 15 residues. After removal of 5 bases from V and 5 bases from J, the junction contained 5 bases not matched to a gene. CDR1 and CDR2 (germline): SEHNR, FQNEAQ (reference sequence). CDR3 DNA: TGTGCCAGCAGCCCACTAGCGGGAGGGCCGGAGACCCAGTACTTC. Its protein product is CASSPLAGGPETQYF.

This clone was picked up a small number of times. The chain recombines TRBV5-1 with TRBJ2-3, with 7 bases lining up with TRBD1. Per germline, CDR1 SGHRS and CDR2 YFSETQ. The CDR3 spans 14 residues. V lost 4 bases, J lost 0 bases, and 2 bases stayed unmatched. DNA for the CDR3: TGCGCCAGCAGCCAGGACAGGAGCACAGATACGCAGTATTTT. It specifies CASSQDRSTDTQYF.

This clone has only a few counts. This chain connects TRBV4-2 to TRBJ2-2; 9 bases map to TRBD1. Germline V CDR1 and CDR2: LGHNA, YNFKEQ. The V gene end was trimmed by 4 bases and the J gene end by 1 base; junction bases not matched to a gene: 7. CDR3 length equals 17 residues. The CDR3 loop is CASSRNPDRGNTGELFF. The CDR3 DNA sequence: TGTGCCAGCAGCCGGAACCCGGACAGGGGGAACACCGGGGAGCTGTTTTTT.

The chain joins TRBV6-5 to TRBJ2-1, with TRBD2 identical over 10 bases. Germline V gives CDR1 MNHEY, CDR2 SVGAGI. The V gene end was trimmed by 4 bases and the J gene end by 5 bases; junction bases not matched to a gene: 2. The CDR3 loop spans 14 amino acids. CDR3 DNA sequence: TGTGCCAGCAGTTCCCTAGCGGGGGACAATGAGCAGTTCTTC. Translation gives CASSSLAGDNEQFF.

This clone was recorded a few times. The chain joins TRBV19 to TRBJ2-5, with 7 bases aligning to TRBD1. CDR3 length: 14 amino acids. Trimming removed 4 bases from V and 5 bases from J; junction bases left unmatched: 7. Per the germline V gene, CDR1 is LNHDA and CDR2 is SQIVND (reference sequence). In nucleotides, the CDR3 is TGTGCCAGTAGTACGTCGACAGGGATGGAGACCCAGTACTTC. It is translated as CASSTSTGMETQYF.

A note on this clone: The same CDR3 arises from other DNA sequences in this sample as well. V and J are TRBV18 and TRBJ1-1; D call uncertain. V lost 3 bases, J lost 3 bases, and 2 bases lay in between. Germline CDR1 is KGHSH and CDR2 is LQKENI. This CDR3 has 11 residues. In DNA form, the CDR3 reads TGTGCCAGCTCACCCGACACTGAAGCTTTCTTT. It codes for CASSPDTEAFF.